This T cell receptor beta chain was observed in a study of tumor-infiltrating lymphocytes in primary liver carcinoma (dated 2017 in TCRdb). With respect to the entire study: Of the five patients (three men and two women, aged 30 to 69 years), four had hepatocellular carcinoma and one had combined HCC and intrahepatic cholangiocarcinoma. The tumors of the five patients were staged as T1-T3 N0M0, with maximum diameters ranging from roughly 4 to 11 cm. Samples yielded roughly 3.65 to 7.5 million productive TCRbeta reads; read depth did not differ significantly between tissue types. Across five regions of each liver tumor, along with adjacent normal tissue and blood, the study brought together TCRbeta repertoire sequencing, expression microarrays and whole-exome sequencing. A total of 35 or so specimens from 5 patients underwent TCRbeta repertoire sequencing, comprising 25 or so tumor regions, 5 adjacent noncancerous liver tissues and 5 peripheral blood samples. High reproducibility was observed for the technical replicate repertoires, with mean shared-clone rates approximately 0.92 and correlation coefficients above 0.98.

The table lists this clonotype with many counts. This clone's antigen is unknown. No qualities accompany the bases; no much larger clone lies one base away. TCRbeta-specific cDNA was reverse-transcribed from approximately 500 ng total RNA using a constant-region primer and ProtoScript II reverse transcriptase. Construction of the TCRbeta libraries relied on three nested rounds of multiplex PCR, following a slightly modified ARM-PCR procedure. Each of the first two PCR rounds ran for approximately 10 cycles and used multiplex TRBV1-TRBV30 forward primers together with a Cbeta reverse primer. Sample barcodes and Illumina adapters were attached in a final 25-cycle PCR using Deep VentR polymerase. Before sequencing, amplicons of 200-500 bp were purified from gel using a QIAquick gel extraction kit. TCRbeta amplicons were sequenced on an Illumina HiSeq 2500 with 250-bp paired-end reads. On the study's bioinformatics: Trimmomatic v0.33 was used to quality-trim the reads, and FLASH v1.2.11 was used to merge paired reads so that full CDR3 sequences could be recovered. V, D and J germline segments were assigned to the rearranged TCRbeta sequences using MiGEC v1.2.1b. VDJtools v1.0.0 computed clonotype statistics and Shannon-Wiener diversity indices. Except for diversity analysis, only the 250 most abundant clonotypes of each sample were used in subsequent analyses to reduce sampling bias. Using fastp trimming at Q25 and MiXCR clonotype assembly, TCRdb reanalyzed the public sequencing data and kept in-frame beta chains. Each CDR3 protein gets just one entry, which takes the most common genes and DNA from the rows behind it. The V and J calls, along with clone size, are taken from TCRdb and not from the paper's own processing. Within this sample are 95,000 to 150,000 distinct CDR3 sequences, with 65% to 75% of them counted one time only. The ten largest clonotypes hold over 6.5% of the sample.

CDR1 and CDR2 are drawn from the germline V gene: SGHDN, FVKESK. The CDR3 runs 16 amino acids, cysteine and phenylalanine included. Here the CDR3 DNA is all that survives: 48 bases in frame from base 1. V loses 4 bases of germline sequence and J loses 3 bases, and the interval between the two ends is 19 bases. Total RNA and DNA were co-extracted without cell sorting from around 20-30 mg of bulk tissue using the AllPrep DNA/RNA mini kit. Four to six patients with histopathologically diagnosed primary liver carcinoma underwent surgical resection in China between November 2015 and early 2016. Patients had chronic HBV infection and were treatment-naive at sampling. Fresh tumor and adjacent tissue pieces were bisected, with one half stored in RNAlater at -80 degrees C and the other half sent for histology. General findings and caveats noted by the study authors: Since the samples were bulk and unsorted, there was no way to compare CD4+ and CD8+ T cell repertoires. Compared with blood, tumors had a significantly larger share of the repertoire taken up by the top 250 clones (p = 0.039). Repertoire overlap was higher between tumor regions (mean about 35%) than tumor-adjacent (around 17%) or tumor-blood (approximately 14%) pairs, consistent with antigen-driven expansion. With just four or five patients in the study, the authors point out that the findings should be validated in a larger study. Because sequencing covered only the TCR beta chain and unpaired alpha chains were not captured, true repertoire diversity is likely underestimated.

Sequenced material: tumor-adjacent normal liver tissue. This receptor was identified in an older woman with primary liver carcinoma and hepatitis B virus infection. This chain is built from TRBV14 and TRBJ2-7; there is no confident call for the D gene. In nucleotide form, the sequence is TGTGCCAGCAGCCCCGGAGTTAACCCTGGGGTCTACGAGCAGTACTTC. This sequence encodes CASSPGVNPGVYEQYF.